This T cell receptor (beta chain) originates from a study of molecular identifiers for immune sequencing clone quantification. Each CDR3 protein is one row after TCRdb ran MiXCR on the PCR reads. This sample has under 350,000 distinct CDR3 sequences, with roughly a quarter found just once. This clonotype was recorded only once. This CDR3 has 16 residues. V gave up 5 bases and J gave up 0 bases, with 16 bases separating them. The receptor comes from a human donor in good health. Some libraries in this study had Jurkat cell RNA spiked in. The V and J genes are TRBV12-3 or TRBV12-4 and TRBJ1-1; D is ambiguous. Sequencing was performed on naive CD8+ T cells from blood, with Jurkat cell RNA spiked in. Stated subset: FACS-sorted CD8+CD4-CCR7+CD45RA+ naive T cells. The CDR3 nucleotides read TGTGCCAGCAGTCCACAGCCTGGAATGTTGAACACTGAAGCTTTCTTT. Amino acid sequence: CASSPQPGMLNTEAFF.